These 23 T cell receptor beta chains were sequenced from one sample in a study of blood T cell repertoires in COVID-19. Data came from immunoSEQ multiplex PCR; TCRdb stores just in-frame clones and leaves some out. The table has some 62,000 clones, roughly 88% seen once. Sequencing input: peripheral blood. These receptors originate from an elderly woman with acute or convalescent COVID-19.

Notes on this clone: Germline is not matched at one junction end, which may reflect a read error. V and J are TRBV19 and TRBJ2-4; possibly TRBD2 for D (5 bases). This CDR3 has 16 amino acids. Germline V gene data show CDR1 as LNHDA and CDR2 as SQIVND (reference sequence). Here the CDR3 DNA reads TGTGCCAGTAGTTTAGACGCAGGACTAGCCAAAAACATTCAGTACTTC. It is translated as CASSLDAGLAKNIQYF.

The rearrangement uses TRBV6-5 and TRBJ2-7; 8 bases map to TRBD1. This CDR3 is built from 14 residues. CDR1 MNHEY and CDR2 SVGAGI come from the germline V gene. V gave up 5 bases and J gave up 3 bases; unmatched junction bases: 6. CDR3 amino acids: CASSTDRDGYEQYF. CDR3 DNA: TGTGCCAGCAGTACGGACAGGGACGGCTACGAGCAGTACTTC.

The rearrangement joins TRBV6-5 to TRBJ1-2, with TRBD1 as a possible D gene (5 bases). CDR3 length equals 13 residues. The V end lost 6 bases, the J end lost 2 bases, and 10 bases lay between the germline ends. The germline gives CDR1 MNHEY, CDR2 SVGAGI. The CDR3 region has the DNA TGTGCCAGCAGCACCGGACACAACTATGGCTACACCTTC. As protein: CASSTGHNYGYTF.

The chain uses TRBV3-1 (or the pseudogene TRBV3-2) and TRBJ2-7; no clear D. The V gene lost 6 bases and the J gene lost 2 bases, with 14 bases spanning the gap. This CDR3 has 14 residues. Germline V gene lookup returns CDR1 LGHDT and CDR2 YNNKEL (reference sequence). This chain's CDR3 is CASRQSLTPYEQYF. Here the CDR3 DNA reads TGTGCCAGCAGACAATCACTAACCCCCTACGAGCAGTACTTC.

This chain connects TRBV5-4 to TRBJ2-7; TRBD1 aligns across 7 bases. The CDR3 consists of 15 residues. Germline V gene lookup returns CDR1 SGHNT and CDR2 YYREEE (reference sequence). V dropped 3 bases and J dropped 2; count of bases not matched to a gene: 8. The CDR3 DNA sequence: TGTGCCAGCAGCTCCGGGACAGATCTTGCCTACGAGCAGTACTTC. Translation: CASSSGTDLAYEQYF.

The chain is built from TRBV7-2 and TRBJ1-3; D perhaps matches TRBD1 (6 bases). Germline-derived CDR1 and CDR2 are SGHTA and FQGNSA. The CDR3 covers 15 residues. Trimming removed 5 bases from V and 1 base from J, with 12 bases in between. This CDR3 is CASSPLGGSGNTIYF. The CDR3 DNA is TGTGCCAGCAGCCCCTTAGGGGGATCTGGAAACACCATATATTTT.

This clone was seen a few times. The chain links TRBV9 to TRBJ1-4; possible D gene TRBD1, 6 bases. The CDR3 spans 15 residues. The germline V gene has CDR1 SGDLS and CDR2 YYNGEE. V lost 3 bases to trimming and J lost 10 bases, with 19 bases between them. CDR3 in amino acids: CASSADPLQGRKLFF. The CDR3 DNA sequence: TGTGCCAGCAGCGCCGACCCTTTACAGGGAAGAAAACTGTTTTTT.

The V call is TRBV9, the J call TRBJ2-2, with 8 positions matching TRBD2. V was clipped by 4 bases and J by 7 bases; unmatched bases: 9. This CDR3 is 15 amino acids long. Germline CDR1 SGDLS, CDR2 YYNGEE. This chain's CDR3 is CASSLGLAENGELFF. CDR3 in DNA: TGTGCCAGCAGCCTCGGACTAGCAGAGAACGGGGAGCTGTTTTTT.

This chain links TRBV11-2 with TRBJ2-7; D is unresolved. The germline V gene encodes CDR1 SGHAT and CDR2 FQNNGV. This CDR3 comprises 14 residues. V was clipped by 5 bases and J by 6 bases, with 17 bases between them. The CDR3 sequence: CASSPQALRIEQYF. DNA for the CDR3: TGTGCCAGCAGCCCCCAAGCCCTGCGAATCGAGCAGTACTTC.

The rearrangement uses TRBV5-1 and TRBJ2-6; D is perhaps TRBD2 (7 bases). The CDR3 covers 19 residues. The ends were cut back, 0 bases at V and 4 bases at J, with 20 bases in the middle. Per the germline V gene, CDR1 is SGHRS and CDR2 is YFSETQ. The CDR3 bases are TGCGCCAGCAGCTTGGGTCTTGGGGGCGGGGGCCTAGGGGCCAACGTCCTGACTTTC. Translating it yields CASSLGLGGGGLGANVLTF.

The chain links TRBV3-1 (or the pseudogene TRBV3-2) to TRBJ1-3; D might be TRBD1 (5 bases). The CDR3 loop spans 16 amino acids. CDR1 is LGHDT and CDR2 is YNNKEL in the germline V gene (reference sequence). V was trimmed by 0 bases and J by 3 bases, leaving 12 bases between them. The CDR3 loop is CASSQEYGAGGNTIYF. Here the CDR3 DNA reads TGTGCCAGCAGCCAAGAGTATGGGGCTGGTGGAAACACCATATATTTT.

The rearrangement links TRBV6-5 to TRBJ2-3; D is uncertain. The CDR3 sequence is 14 residues long. Germline values: CDR1 MNHEY, CDR2 SVGAGI. Trimming pared 0 bases from V and 2 bases from J, leaving 6 bases between. This CDR3 reads CASSYSGFTDTQYF. CDR3 DNA sequence: TGTGCCAGCAGTTACTCGGGCTTCACAGATACGCAGTATTTT.

The genes are TRBV25-1 and TRBJ1-3; D remains unclear. This CDR3 comprises 14 residues. The germline V gene encodes CDR1 MGHDK and CDR2 SYGVNS. Trimming pared 3 bases from V and 4 bases from J, leaving 10 bases between. For the CDR3, the DNA is TGTGCCAGCAGTGACACGGGGAGAGGAAACACCATATATTTT. This encodes CASSDTGRGNTIYF.

The chain carries TRBV5-1 and TRBJ2-7; D possibly corresponds to TRBD2 (6 bases). With 0 bases removed from V and 7 bases from J, the gap between germline ends came to 17 bases. This CDR3 contains 15 residues. The germline V gene encodes CDR1 SGHRS and CDR2 YFSETQ. The CDR3: CASSLVSGLFSEQYF. The CDR3 region has the DNA TGCGCCAGCAGCTTGGTAAGCGGGCTCTTCTCAGAGCAGTACTTC.

The V gene is TRBV10-3, the J gene TRBJ2-5; D gene ambiguous. The germline V gene has CDR1 ENHRY and CDR2 SYGVKD. This CDR3 contains 13 residues. Trimming shortened V by 1 base and J by 3 bases, and 6 bases separated the two germline ends. CDR3 residues: CAISEFIEETQYF. CDR3 nucleotide sequence: TGTGCCATCAGTGAGTTTATAGAAGAGACCCAGTACTTC.

This clone appeared a single time. The DNA is left out, because the CDR3 cannot be placed on it with certainty; the CDR3 is given as TCRdb lists it. This chain links TRBV30 with TRBJ1-2; the table's D call, TRBD1, has no DNA check behind it. Germline values: CDR1 GTSNPN, CDR2 SVGIG (reference sequence). Including both end residues, the CDR3 is 13 amino acids long. The CDR3 here is CAWSVGQGILRPF.

In its sample, this clone was seen a few times. The J gene is TRBJ1-3, the V gene TRBV5-1, with no clear D. The germline V gene has CDR1 SGHRS and CDR2 YFSETQ. V shed 4 bases and J shed 9 bases, with 17 bases lying between them. The CDR3 has 14 amino acids. The CDR3 reads CASSPGPHAGTIYF. The CDR3 DNA is TGCGCCAGCAGCCCCGGGCCTCATGCGGGCACCATATATTTT. Full variable domain (remainder filled in from reference TRBV5-1 and TRBJ1-3): KAGVTQTPRYLIKTRGQQVTLSCSPISGHRSVSWYQQTPGQGLQFLFEYFSETQRNKGNFPGRFSGRQFSNSRSEMNVSTLELGDSALYLCASSPGPHAGTIYFGEGSWLTVV.

The chain is built from TRBV2 and TRBJ2-3, with TRBD1 as a possible D gene (6 bases). CDR1 and CDR2 from the germline V gene are SNHLY and FYNNEI. The CDR3 runs 14 residues. The V and J ends lost 4 bases and 1 base respectively, with 9 bases between them. CDR3 nucleotide sequence: TGTGCCAGCAGTGCCGAGGGGGGCACAGATACGCAGTATTTT. It specifies CASSAEGGTDTQYF.

The rearrangement uses TRBV30 and TRBJ2-7, with 9 bases matching TRBD1. The ends lost 3 bases at V and 3 bases at J; junction bases unmatched: 0. Germline CDR1 and CDR2: GTSNPN and SVGIG (reference sequence). CDR3 size: 12 residues. CDR3 coding DNA: TGTGCCTGGAGGGGACAGGGCTACGAGCAGTACTTC. Translation gives CAWRGQGYEQYF. The full variable domain, in which reference TRBV30 and TRBJ2-7 provide the parts outside the CDR3, is SQTIHQWPATLVQPVGSPLSLECTVEGTSNPNLYWYRQAAGRGLQLLFYSVGIGQISSEVPQNLSASRPQDRQFILSSKKLLLSDSGFYLCAWRGQGYEQYFGPGTRLTVT.

The chain has TRBV9 and TRBJ1-1; D possibly corresponds to TRBD1 (5 bases). The CDR3 length is 15 residues. Germline CDR1 and CDR2: SGDLS and YYNGEE. Trimming left V 3 bases short and J 5 bases short, with 17 bases between. The CDR3 here is CASSDQTGMGTEAFF. The CDR3 nucleotides are TGTGCCAGCAGCGATCAAACAGGAATGGGAACTGAAGCTTTCTTT.

The genes are TRBV18 and TRBJ1-5; D call uncertain. Germline CDR1 is KGHSH and CDR2 is LQKENI. The CDR3 is 13 residues long. V dropped 0 bases and J dropped 7 bases, with 7 bases sitting between them. CDR3 amino acids: CASSPPGEQPQHF. CDR3 DNA: TGTGCCAGCTCACCACCGGGAGAACAGCCCCAGCATTTT.

The CDR3 loop reads CASSLGSLPTDTQYF. The CDR3, as DNA: TGTGCCAGCAGCTTAGGGTCCCTACCCACAGATACGCAGTATTTT. This chain uses TRBV11-2 with TRBJ2-3, with D unclear. The V end lost 1 base, the J end lost 2 bases, and 10 bases lay between the germline ends. Germline V gene sequence: CDR1 SGHAT, CDR2 FQNNGV. This CDR3 is 15 amino acids long.

This clone was observed once. This chain joins TRBV24-1 and TRBJ2-7; 8 nucleotides align to TRBD1. The CDR3 is made up of 15 amino acids. Germline V lookup: CDR1 KGHDR, CDR2 SFDVKD. V gave up 4 bases and J gave up 5 bases; unmatched junction bases: 9. The CDR3 bases are TGTGCCACCAGTGACCCCAACAGGGGGATCAACGAGCAGTACTTC. Protein sequence: CATSDPNRGINEQYF.